These 27 T cell receptor beta chains were sequenced from one sample in a study of low-dose radiotherapy and immunotherapy resistance in tumors (dated by TCRdb to the early 2020s). According to the study, the label for this sample's time point signals: before trial treatment. The reads were generated on an Illumina HiSeq 2500. First-strand cDNA was synthesized with Superscript III and a set of TRAV- and TRBV-specific primers, covering both TCRalpha and TCRbeta chains. TCRs were amplified with Phusion for around 20 PCR cycles, with a constant-region primer paired with the adapter attached to the V primers. TCRdb applied fastp at Q25 and MiXCR to the public reads, then kept only in-frame beta chains. Entries that share a CDR3 protein sequence are merged under the most common genes and DNA. The sample records 60,000 to 90,000 distinct CDR3 sequences, around 32% of which are singletons. 11% of the sample comes from the top ten.

Here the sequenced sample was PBMCs, taken before treatment. These receptor sequences come from a female donor with ovarian cancer.

This clonotype came up many times. This chain uses TRBV5-4 with TRBJ2-2; TRBD1 or TRBD2 may be the D gene (5 bases each). From germline, CDR1 is SGHNT and CDR2 YYREEE (reference sequence). With 4 bases removed from V and 4 bases from J, the gap between germline ends came to 26 bases. The CDR3 has 19 amino acids. The DNA for the CDR3 is TGTGCCAGCAGCACCCGGGGCAGGGAGTTTCAGCGAAGCACCGGGGAGCTGTTTTTT. This encodes CASSTRGREFQRSTGELFF.

V is TRBV28 and J is TRBJ2-7; 9 nucleotides align to TRBD2. The CDR3 totals 14 residues. Germline CDR1 MDHEN, CDR2 SYDVKM. J lost 5 bases, V lost 6 bases, and 8 bases had no gene match. CDR3 coding DNA: TGTGCCAGCAGCTATAGCGGGAGACTTGACGAGCAGTACTTC. Encoded protein: CASSYSGRLDEQYF. The full variable domain, with the rest looked up from reference TRBV28 and TRBJ2-7, is DVKVTQSSRYLVKRTGEKVFLECVQDMDHENMFWYRQDPGLGLRLIYFSYDVKMKEKGDIPEGYSVSREKKERFSLILESASTNQTSMYLCASSYSGRLDEQYFGPGTRLTVT.

The sample holds a few counts of this clonotype. CDR3 sequence reads: CASRTTGVDYEQYF. CDR3 DNA sequence: TGTGCCAGCCGCACGACAGGGGTCGATTACGAGCAGTACTTC. The chain employs TRBV5-5 and TRBJ2-7; 8 nucleotides line up with TRBD1. Losses at the gene ends were 7 bases for V and 4 bases for J; bases not matched to a gene: 10. This CDR3 comprises 14 residues. Germline lookup yields CDR1 SGHKS and CDR2 YYEKEE (reference sequence). The full variable domain, in which reference TRBV5-5 and TRBJ2-7 provide the parts outside the CDR3, is DAGVTQSPTHLIKTRGQQVTLRCSPISGHKSVSWYQQVLGQGPQFIFQYYEKEERGRGNFPDRFSARQFPNYSSELNVNALLLGDSALYLCASRTTGVDYEQYFGPGTRLTVT.

This clonotype was seen many times. The rearrangement links TRBV10-3 to TRBJ2-5; the D gene is possibly TRBD2 (6 bases). Trimming removed 4 bases at V and 4 bases at J, with 13 bases between. CDR1 ENHRY and CDR2 SYGVKD come from the germline V gene. The CDR3 spans 14 residues. CDR3 amino acids: CAISGTLGGETQYF. The CDR3 nucleotides are TGTGCCATCAGTGGGACCCTCGGGGGAGAGACCCAGTACTTC.

The DNA for the CDR3 is TGTGCCAGCAGTTCCCTCCCGGGACAGGGTTCCACAGATACGCAGTATTTT. It is translated as CASSSLPGQGSTDTQYF. V gene TRBV28 combines with J gene TRBJ2-3; 9 bases fit TRBD1. Germline-derived CDR1 and CDR2 are MDHEN and SYDVKM. V was clipped by 4 bases and J by 2 bases; unmatched bases: 10. The CDR3 covers 17 residues.

This clonotype was picked up many times. V usage is TRBV28 and J usage is TRBJ1-4, with D unresolved. Trimming pared 6 bases from V and 6 bases from J, leaving 8 bases between. The CDR3 is 12 residues long. CDR1 and CDR2 (germline): MDHEN, SYDVKM. The CDR3 loop reads CASSLTYEKLFF. CDR3 nucleotides: TGTGCCAGCAGCCTTACCTATGAAAAACTGTTTTTT.

The rearrangement joins TRBV1 to TRBJ2-1. TRBV1 is noted as a pseudogene. The CDR3 consists of 17 residues. As DNA, the CDR3 is TGTGCCAGCAGCCAAGGTCGTGTCGGGATCTCCTACAATGAGCAGTTCTTC. Amino acids: CASSQGRVGISYNEQFF.

Concerning this clonotype itself: With a far larger clone one base away, a read error is the likely cause. The gene calls are TRBV24-1 and TRBJ2-7; TRBD2 matches 8 bases. The end of the DNA fits TRBJ2-1 better, so the J call may be wrong. Germline V gene sequence: CDR1 KGHDR, CDR2 SFDVKD. The CDR3 extends over 15 amino acids. The CDR3 DNA follows: TGTGCCCCCAGTGATAGCGGGGCTTCCTACAATGAGCAGTTCTTC. It codes for CAPSDSGASYNEQFF.

This clonotype came up many times. This chain uses TRBV7-2 with TRBJ2-3, with TRBD1 identical over 8 bases. This CDR3 has 14 amino acids. Germline V CDR1 and CDR2: SGHTA, FQGNSA. V lost 5 bases, J lost 3 bases, and 4 bases stayed unmatched. The DNA of the CDR3 is TGTGCCAGCAGCAACACAGGGGGGACAGATACGCAGTATTTT. Protein: CASSNTGGTDTQYF.

This chain uses TRBV6-1 with TRBJ2-1; 9 nucleotides match TRBD1. The junction had 5 bases not matched to a gene; V was cut back by 6 bases and J by 2 bases. The CDR3 covers 15 residues. Per the germline V gene, CDR1 is MNHNS and CDR2 is SASEGT. CDR3 nucleotide sequence: TGTGCCAGCAGGAAGGGACAGGGAACCTACAATGAGCAGTTCTTC. Translated: CASRKGQGTYNEQFF.

In regard to this clonotype: This probably arose from a read error, given a far larger clone one base away. The chain employs TRBV6-4 and TRBJ1-1; 8 nucleotides match TRBD1. CDR3 length: 14 residues. The V segment lost 8 bases and the J segment 1 base; nucleotides outside the gene matches: 6. CDR1 is MRHNA, CDR2 SNTAGT, per germline. Written as DNA, the CDR3 is TGTGCCAGCGCCGACACAGGGGGGAACACTGAAGCTTTCTTT. It specifies CASADTGGNTEAFF.

This clonotype showed up many times. The rearrangement uses TRBV19 and TRBJ2-2; 10 bases match TRBD1. Germline loops: CDR1 LNHDA, CDR2 SQIVND (reference sequence). Germline trimming cut 4 bases from V and 1 base from J; bases unmatched to any gene: 3. This CDR3 spans 16 amino acids. The CDR3 loop is CASSRDRGQNTGELFF. Here the CDR3 DNA reads TGTGCCAGTAGTAGGGACAGGGGACAGAACACCGGGGAGCTGTTTTTT.

In its sample, this clonotype was seen many times. V and J are TRBV20-1 and TRBJ2-1, with 7 bases matching TRBD2. Trimming at V came to 3 bases and at J to 7 bases, leaving 0 bases not matched to a gene. CDR3 size: 11 residues. The germline V gene has CDR1 DFQATT and CDR2 SNEGSKA (reference sequence). CDR3 sequence: CSARRGNEQFF. CDR3 DNA sequence: TGCAGTGCTAGGCGGGGGAATGAGCAGTTCTTC.

The gene calls are TRBV27 and TRBJ2-7; tentative D call: TRBD1 (6 bases). The CDR3 covers 13 residues. Germline loops: CDR1 MNHEY, CDR2 SMNVEV (reference sequence). V lost 5 bases, J lost 3 bases, and 11 bases lay in between. The CDR3 protein is CASSTTGIYEQYF. CDR3 sequence (DNA): TGTGCCAGCAGTACGACAGGCATCTACGAGCAGTACTTC.

Remarks on this clonotype: One end of the junction does not line up with germline, which may come from a read error. The chain uses TRBV5-3 and TRBJ2-3; 7 nucleotides agree with TRBD2. TRBV5-3 has ORF status, its function being uncertain. The CDR3 runs 14 residues. CDR3 sequence (DNA): TGTGCCAGCAGCTTGAATGCGGGAGCGGATACGCAGTATTTT. Its translation: CASSLNAGADTQYF.

This clonotype was seen many times. V gene TRBV29-1 combines with J gene TRBJ2-6; 10 bases match TRBD1. J gave up 0 bases and V 5 bases, and 4 bases lay outside the gene matches. CDR1 and CDR2 (germline): SQVTM, ANQGSEA. The length of the CDR3 is 16 residues. The CDR3 region has the DNA TGCAGCGTTTCTGGACAGGGGGGCTCTGGGGCCAACGTCCTGACTTTC. This sequence encodes CSVSGQGGSGANVLTF.

The V gene is TRBV18, the J gene TRBJ1-3; TRBD1 aligns across 8 bases. Germline loops: CDR1 KGHSH, CDR2 LQKENI. The J segment lost 0 bases and the V segment lost 2 bases, leaving 3 bases of the junction unmatched. The CDR3 contains 16 residues. The CDR3 DNA is TGTGCCAGCTCACCAATGACAGGGGTCTCTGGAAACACCATATATTTT. Protein product: CASSPMTGVSGNTIYF.

This clonotype came up many times. The chain carries TRBV5-1 and TRBJ2-7; 13 bases are a match to TRBD2. Germline-derived CDR1 and CDR2 are SGHRS and YFSETQ. This CDR3 spans 15 amino acids. V lost 3 bases to trimming and J lost 5 bases; unmatched junction nucleotides: 5. CDR3 region: CASSSPGLAGNEQYF. The CDR3 region has the DNA TGCGCCAGCAGCTCACCGGGACTAGCGGGGAACGAGCAGTACTTC.

Many counts were recorded for this clonotype. This chain connects TRBV6-5 to TRBJ2-3; 10 bases map to TRBD2. V lost 2 bases to trimming and J lost 1 base; unmatched junction nucleotides: 3. The CDR3 length is 16 residues. Germline assignment: CDR1 MNHEY and CDR2 SVGAGI. The CDR3 sequence: CASSYRGLAGTDTQYF. The CDR3 nucleotides are TGTGCCAGCAGTTACCGCGGACTAGCGGGCACAGATACGCAGTATTTT.

Regarding this clonotype: No DNA is shown, since the ends of the CDR3 on it are uncertain; the CDR3 is the one TCRdb lists. The rearrangement joins TRBV11-2 to TRBJ2-2; the table names TRBD2, a call not compared with the DNA. With termini counted, the CDR3 has 17 amino acids. Germline lookup yields CDR1 SGHAT and CDR2 FQNNGV. The CDR3 here is CASSSLGGRTTGELFFF.

This clonotype was counted ten times or more. The chain links TRBV2 to TRBJ1-1, with D maybe TRBD1 (5 bases). V lost 3 bases to trimming and J lost 9 bases, with 5 bases between them. The CDR3 is 10 residues long. The germline CDR1 and CDR2 sequences are SNHLY and FYNNEI. The CDR3: CASSEDKAFF. The CDR3 DNA follows: TGTGCCAGCAGTGAGGACAAAGCTTTCTTT. The full variable domain, in which reference TRBV2 and TRBJ1-1 provide the parts outside the CDR3, is EPEVTQTPSHQVTQMGQEVILRCVPISNHLYFYWYRQILGQKVEFLVSFYNNEISEKSEIFDDQFSVERPDGSNFTLKIRSTKLEDSAMYFCASSEDKAFFGQGTRLTVV.

The V call is TRBV9, the J call TRBJ2-1; 7 nucleotides line up with TRBD2. The CDR3 length is 15 residues. V dropped 0 bases and J dropped 6; count of bases not matched to a gene: 6. Looked up from germline, CDR1 is SGDLS and CDR2 is YYNGEE. The CDR3 sequence is CASSVEGGRANEQFF. CDR3 nucleotides: TGTGCCAGCAGCGTAGAGGGAGGGCGAGCCAATGAGCAGTTCTTC.

Ten or more counts support this clonotype. This chain links TRBV4-3 with TRBJ2-2, with D perhaps TRBD2 (6 bases). Germline assignment: CDR1 LGHNA and CDR2 YSLEER. This CDR3 has 15 amino acids. V was clipped by 4 bases and J by 4 bases, with 13 bases between them. The CDR3 here is CASSPGGRGTGELFF. The CDR3 nucleotides read TGCGCCAGCAGCCCTGGGGGGAGAGGCACCGGGGAGCTGTTTTTT.

Written as DNA, the CDR3 is TGCGCCAGCAGTGAGAAGGGACTAGCCGTTTCAGATACGCAGTATTTT. As protein: CASSEKGLAVSDTQYF. The genes are TRBV10-1 and TRBJ2-3; 9 bases are shared with TRBD2. V dropped 2 bases and J dropped 4; count of bases not matched to a gene: 7. The CDR3 is made up of 16 amino acids. Germline V gene sequence: CDR1 WNHNN, CDR2 SYGVQD (reference sequence).

This clonotype has at least ten counts. The V gene is TRBV29-1, the J gene TRBJ1-1; TRBD1 matches 10 bases. The CDR3 has 13 residues. The ends lost 7 bases at V and 1 base at J; junction bases unmatched: 3. Per germline, CDR1 SQVTM and CDR2 ANQGSEA. The DNA for the CDR3 is TGCAGCGCTTGGGACAGGGGGAACACTGAAGCTTTCTTT. Its protein product is CSAWDRGNTEAFF.

Ten or more counts support this clonotype. The chain is built from TRBV19 and TRBJ2-5, with 10 bases matching TRBD1. The CDR3 has 15 amino acids. CDR1 is LNHDA, CDR2 SQIVND, per germline (reference sequence). V lost 9 bases, J lost 5 bases, and 12 bases stayed unmatched. CDR3 sequence reads: CASSGRTGGIETQYF. The CDR3 region has the DNA TGTGCCAGCTCAGGGCGGACAGGGGGGATCGAGACCCAGTACTTC.

This clonotype was observed many times. This chain links TRBV5-1 with TRBJ2-7, with a weak D call TRBD1 (6 bases). Looked up from germline, CDR1 is SGHRS and CDR2 is YFSETQ. V gave up 2 bases and J gave up 3 bases, with 12 bases separating them. The CDR3 length is 14 residues. As DNA, the CDR3 is TGCGCCAGCAGCTTAGGACAGTTAGGCTACGAGCAGTACTTC. Translated, it gives CASSLGQLGYEQYF.